This T cell receptor (beta chain) was found in a study of shared clonotypes between healthy human individuals. Measured with immunoSEQ multiplex PCR; TCRdb has only the in-frame clones, and not every one. The sample lists about 2.4 million clones, more than 80% seen once, with roughly 0.13% in the top ten. CDR3 size: 16 residues. Trimming cost V 4 bases and J 3 bases, with 15 bases left between them. Germline values: CDR1 SEHNR, CDR2 FQNEAQ (reference sequence). This chain joins TRBV7-9 and TRBJ2-2; D is ambiguous. This TCR came from a man younger than 35 in good health. The sequencing sample was made of naive CD4+ T cells sorted from blood. As to subset: CD45RA+ positively selected. The CDR3 protein is CASSSLIWGYTGELFF. The DNA for the CDR3 is TGTGCCAGCAGCTCCCTGATTTGGGGATACACCGGGGAGCTGTTTTTT. Supplemented by reference TRBV7-9 and TRBJ2-2, the full variable domain reads DTGVSQNPRHKITKRGQNVTFRCDPISEHNRLYWYRQTLGQGPEFLTYFQNEAQLEKSRLLSDRFSAERPKGSFSTLEIQRTEQGDSAMYLCASSSLIWGYTGELFFGEGSRLTVL.